The entry that follows covers one T cell receptor (beta chain) sequence. These data are taken from a study of shared clonotypes between healthy human individuals. Sequencing was performed on unsorted PBMC DNA using ten immunoSEQ deep assay plates. The repertoire was sequenced with immunoSEQ multiplex PCR; TCRdb's copy has only in-frame clones and lacks some. Seen here are about 480,000 clones, 79% observed once, and the top ten hold 10% to 15%. V lost 5 bases, J lost 7 bases, and 4 bases stayed unmatched. In germline, CDR1 is SEHNR, CDR2 FQNEAQ (reference sequence). This CDR3 has 15 amino acids. Source material: PBMCs. The TCR was taken from a woman aged 40 to 49 in good health. Some clones in this sample may be carry-over from other donors' samples. This chain joins TRBV7-9 and TRBJ2-2; 13 bases are a match to TRBD2. The CDR3 sequence: CASSVLAGGFGELFF. The CDR3 DNA reads TGTGCCAGCAGCGTACTAGCGGGAGGGTTCGGGGAGCTGTTTTTT.